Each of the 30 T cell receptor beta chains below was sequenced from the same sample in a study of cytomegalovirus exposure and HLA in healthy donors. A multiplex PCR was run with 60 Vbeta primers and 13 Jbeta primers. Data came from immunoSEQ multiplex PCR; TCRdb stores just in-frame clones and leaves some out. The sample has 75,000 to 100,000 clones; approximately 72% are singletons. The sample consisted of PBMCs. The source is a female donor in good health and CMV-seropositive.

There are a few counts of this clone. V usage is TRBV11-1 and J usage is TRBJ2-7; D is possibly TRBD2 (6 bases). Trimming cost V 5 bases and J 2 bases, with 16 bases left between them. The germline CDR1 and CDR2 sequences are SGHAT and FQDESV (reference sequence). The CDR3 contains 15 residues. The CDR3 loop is CASSLEGTLTYEQYF. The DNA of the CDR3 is TGTGCCAGCAGCCTAGAGGGGACTCTCACCTACGAGCAGTACTTC. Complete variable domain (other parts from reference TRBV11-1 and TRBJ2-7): EAEVAQSPRYKITEKSQAVAFWCDPISGHATLYWYRQILGQGPELLVQFQDESVVDDSQLPKDRFSAERLKGVDSTLKIQPAELGDSAMYLCASSLEGTLTYEQYFGPGTRLTVT.

The CDR3 loop is CASSLALADTGELFF. CDR3 nucleotides: TGTGCCAGCAGCTTAGCGCTGGCGGACACCGGGGAGCTGTTTTTT. The V and J genes are TRBV7-2 and TRBJ2-2; no clear D. The CDR3 covers 15 residues. Germline CDR1 SGHTA, CDR2 FQGNSA. Trimming removed 0 bases at V and 3 bases at J, with 8 bases between.

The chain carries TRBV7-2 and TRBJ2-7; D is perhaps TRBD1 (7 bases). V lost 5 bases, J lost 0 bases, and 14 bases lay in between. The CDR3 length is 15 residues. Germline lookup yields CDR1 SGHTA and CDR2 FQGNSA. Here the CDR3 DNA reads TGTGCCAGCAGCCTACAGGGGCGGGACTCCTACGAGCAGTACTTC. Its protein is CASSLQGRDSYEQYF. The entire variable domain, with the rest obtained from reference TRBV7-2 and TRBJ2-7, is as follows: GAGVSQSPSNKVTEKGKDVELRCDPISGHTALYWYRQSLGQGLEFLIYFQGNSAPDKSGLPSDRFSAERTGGSVSTLTIQRTQQEDSAVYLCASSLQGRDSYEQYFGPGTRLTVT.

CDR3 residues: CASSLVGASGSTQYF. CDR3 nucleotide sequence: TGTGCCAGCAGCTTAGTAGGGGCTAGCGGGAGTACGCAGTATTTT. The J gene is TRBJ2-3, the V gene TRBV7-2, with 10 bases that match TRBD2. After removal of 1 base from V and 8 bases from J, the junction contained 6 bases not matched to a gene. CDR3 length equals 15 residues. CDR1 and CDR2 (germline): SGHTA, FQGNSA.

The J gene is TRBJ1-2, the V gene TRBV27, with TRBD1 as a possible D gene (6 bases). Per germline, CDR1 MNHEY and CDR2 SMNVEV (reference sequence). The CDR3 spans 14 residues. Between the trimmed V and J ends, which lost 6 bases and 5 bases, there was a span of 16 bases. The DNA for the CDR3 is TGTGCCAGCAGACCCGGGACATGGAGTTATGGCTACACCTTC. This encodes CASRPGTWSYGYTF.

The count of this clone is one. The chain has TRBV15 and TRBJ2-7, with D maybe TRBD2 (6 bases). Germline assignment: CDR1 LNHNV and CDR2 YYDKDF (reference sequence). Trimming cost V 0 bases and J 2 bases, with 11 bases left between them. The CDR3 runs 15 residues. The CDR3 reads CATSRDRGEAYEQYF. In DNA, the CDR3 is TGTGCCACCAGCAGAGATCGAGGGGAGGCCTACGAGCAGTACTTC.

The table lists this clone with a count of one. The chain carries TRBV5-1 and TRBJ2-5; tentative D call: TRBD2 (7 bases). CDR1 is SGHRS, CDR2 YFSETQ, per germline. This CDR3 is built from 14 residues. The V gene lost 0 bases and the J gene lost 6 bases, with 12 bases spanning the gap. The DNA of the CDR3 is TGCGCCAGCAGCTTGGTTCTGGGGGGGCAGACCCAGTACTTC. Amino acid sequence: CASSLVLGGQTQYF.

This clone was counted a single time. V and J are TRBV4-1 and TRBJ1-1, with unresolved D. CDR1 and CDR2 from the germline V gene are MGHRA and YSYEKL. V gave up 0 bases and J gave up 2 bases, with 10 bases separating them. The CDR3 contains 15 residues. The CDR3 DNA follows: TGCGCCAGCAGCCAAGAGGTCGTGGCTAACACTGAAGCTTTCTTT. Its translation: CASSQEVVANTEAFF.

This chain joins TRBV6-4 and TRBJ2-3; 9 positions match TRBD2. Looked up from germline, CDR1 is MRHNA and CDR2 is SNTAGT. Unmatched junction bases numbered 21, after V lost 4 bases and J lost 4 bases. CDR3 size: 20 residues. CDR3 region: CASSGNKRGAPEGVPDTQYF. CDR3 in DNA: TGTGCCAGCAGTGGAAATAAGCGGGGGGCCCCCGAGGGGGTTCCAGATACGCAGTATTTT.

CDR3 residues: CASSIRDRGNYEQYF. The CDR3, as DNA: TGCGCCAGCAGCATCCGGGACAGGGGCAACTACGAGCAGTACTTC. The V and J genes are TRBV5-1 and TRBJ2-7; 10 positions match TRBD1. Per germline, CDR1 SGHRS and CDR2 YFSETQ. The CDR3 contains 15 residues. J lost 3 bases, V lost 4 bases, and 7 bases had no gene match.

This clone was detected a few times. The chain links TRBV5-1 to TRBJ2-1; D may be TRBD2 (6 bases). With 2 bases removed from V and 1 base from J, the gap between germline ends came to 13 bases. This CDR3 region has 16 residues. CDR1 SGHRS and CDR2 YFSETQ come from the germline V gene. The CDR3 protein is CASSFGTLHSYNEQFF. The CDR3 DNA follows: TGCGCCAGCAGCTTCGGGACTCTACATTCCTACAATGAGCAGTTCTTC.

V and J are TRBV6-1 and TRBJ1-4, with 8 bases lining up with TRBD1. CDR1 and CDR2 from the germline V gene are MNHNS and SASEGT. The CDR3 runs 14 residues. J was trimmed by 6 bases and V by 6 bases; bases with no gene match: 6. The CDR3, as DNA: TGTGCCAGCAGACACAGGGGGATTGATGAAAAACTGTTTTTT. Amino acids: CASRHRGIDEKLFF.

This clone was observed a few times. CDR3: CASSLTGGDGDTQYF. The CDR3 coding sequence is TGTGCCAGCAGCTTAACGGGCGGGGATGGAGATACGCAGTATTTT. V usage is TRBV7-2 and J usage is TRBJ2-3, with D possibly TRBD2 on 6 matching bases. The CDR3 contains 15 residues. From germline, CDR1 is SGHTA and CDR2 FQGNSA. Trimming stripped 2 bases from V and 5 bases from J, with 14 bases between.

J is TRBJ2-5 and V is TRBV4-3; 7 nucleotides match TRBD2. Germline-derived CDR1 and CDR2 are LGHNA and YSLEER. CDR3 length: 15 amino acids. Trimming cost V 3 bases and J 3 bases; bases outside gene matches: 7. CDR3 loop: CASSHEGREEETQYF. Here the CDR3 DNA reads TGCGCCAGCAGCCATGAAGGGAGGGAGGAAGAGACCCAGTACTTC.

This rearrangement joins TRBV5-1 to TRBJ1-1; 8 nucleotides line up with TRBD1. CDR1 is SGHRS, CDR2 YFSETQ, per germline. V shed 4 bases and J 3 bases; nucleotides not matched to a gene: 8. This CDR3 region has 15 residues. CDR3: CASSPQGARYTEAFF. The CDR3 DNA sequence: TGCGCCAGCAGCCCCCAGGGGGCGCGGTACACTGAAGCTTTCTTT.

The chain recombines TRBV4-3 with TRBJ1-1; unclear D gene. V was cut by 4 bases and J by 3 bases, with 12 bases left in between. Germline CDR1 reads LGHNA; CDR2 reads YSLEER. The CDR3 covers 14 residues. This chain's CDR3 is CASSPRSRDTEAFF. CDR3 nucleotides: TGCGCCAGCAGCCCCCGTTCGAGGGACACTGAAGCTTTCTTT.

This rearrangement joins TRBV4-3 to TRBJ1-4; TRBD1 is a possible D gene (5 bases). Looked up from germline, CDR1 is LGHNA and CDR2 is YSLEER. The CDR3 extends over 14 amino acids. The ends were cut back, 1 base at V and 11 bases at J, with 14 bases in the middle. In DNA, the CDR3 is TGCGCCAGCAGCCAAGCCGCGGGGACTGGGAAACTGTTTTTT. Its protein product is CASSQAAGTGKLFF.

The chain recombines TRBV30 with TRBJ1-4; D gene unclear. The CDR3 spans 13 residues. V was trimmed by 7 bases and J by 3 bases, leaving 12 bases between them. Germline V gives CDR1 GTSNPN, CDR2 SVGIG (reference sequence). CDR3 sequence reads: CASDGGANEKLFF. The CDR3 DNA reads TGTGCCTCGGACGGAGGAGCTAATGAAAAACTGTTTTTT.

CDR3: CAWRGQVNQPQHF. CDR3 DNA sequence: TGTGCCTGGAGGGGACAGGTAAATCAGCCCCAGCATTTT. The chain has TRBV30 and TRBJ1-5, with 8 nucleotides matching TRBD1. Germline CDR1 reads GTSNPN; CDR2 reads SVGIG (reference sequence). The junction had 2 bases not matched to a gene; V was cut back by 3 bases and J by 4 bases. The CDR3 has 13 amino acids.

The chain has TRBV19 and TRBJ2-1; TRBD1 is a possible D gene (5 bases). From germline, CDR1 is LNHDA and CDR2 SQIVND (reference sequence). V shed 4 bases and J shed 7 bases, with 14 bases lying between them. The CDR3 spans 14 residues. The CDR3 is CASSTRHTGNEQFF. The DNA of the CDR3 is TGTGCCAGTAGTACCCGCCATACAGGTAATGAGCAGTTCTTC.

DNA for the CDR3: TGTGCCAGCAGCCAGGGGCAGGCCCAAGAGACCCAGTACTTC. It specifies CASSQGQAQETQYF. The chain links TRBV11-2 to TRBJ2-5; TRBD1 might be the D (6 bases). V lost 5 bases and J 1 base, leaving 11 bases between the germline ends. Germline assignment: CDR1 SGHAT and CDR2 FQNNGV. The CDR3 spans 14 residues.

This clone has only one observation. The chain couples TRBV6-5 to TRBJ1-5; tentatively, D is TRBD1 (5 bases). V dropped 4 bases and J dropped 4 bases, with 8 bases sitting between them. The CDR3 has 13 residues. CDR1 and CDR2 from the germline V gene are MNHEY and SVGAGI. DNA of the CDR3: TGTGCCAGCAGTTTAGACAGTAATCAGCCCCAGCATTTT. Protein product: CASSLDSNQPQHF.

In DNA, the CDR3 is TGTGCCAGCAGTCCAGGGGTTTCGGGTCGCGAAAAACTGTTTTTT. Translating it yields CASSPGVSGREKLFF. The chain is built from TRBV28 and TRBJ1-4, with a weak D call TRBD1 (6 bases). V gave up 5 bases and J gave up 8 bases, with 18 bases separating them. CDR1 is MDHEN and CDR2 is SYDVKM in the germline V gene. This CDR3 comprises 15 residues.

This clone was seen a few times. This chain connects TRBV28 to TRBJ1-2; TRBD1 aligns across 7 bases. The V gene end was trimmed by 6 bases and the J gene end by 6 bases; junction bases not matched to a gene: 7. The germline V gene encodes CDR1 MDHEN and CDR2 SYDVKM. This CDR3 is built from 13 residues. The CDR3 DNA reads TGTGCCAGCAGATGGACAGGAGTGAATGGCTACACCTTC. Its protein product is CASRWTGVNGYTF.

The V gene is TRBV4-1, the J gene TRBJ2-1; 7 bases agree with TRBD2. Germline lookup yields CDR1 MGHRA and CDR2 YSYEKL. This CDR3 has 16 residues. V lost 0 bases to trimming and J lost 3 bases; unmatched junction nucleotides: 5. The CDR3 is CASSQDRSGIYNEQFF. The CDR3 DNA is TGCGCCAGCAGCCAAGATAGGAGCGGGATCTACAATGAGCAGTTCTTC.

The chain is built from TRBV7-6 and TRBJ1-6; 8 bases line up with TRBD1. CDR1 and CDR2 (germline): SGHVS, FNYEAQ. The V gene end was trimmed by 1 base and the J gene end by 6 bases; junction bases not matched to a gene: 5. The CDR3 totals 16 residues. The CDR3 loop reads CASSLGQGRSNSPLHF. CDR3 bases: TGTGCCAGCAGCTTAGGACAGGGGAGAAGTAATTCACCCCTCCACTTT.

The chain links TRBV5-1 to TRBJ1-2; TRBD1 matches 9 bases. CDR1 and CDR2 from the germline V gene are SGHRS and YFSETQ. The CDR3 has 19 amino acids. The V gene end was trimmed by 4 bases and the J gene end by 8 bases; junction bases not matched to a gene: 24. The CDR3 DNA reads TGCGCCAGCAGCCCGGGACAGGGCGGGTTGCAGGCTATTGCTGCAGGCTACACCTTC. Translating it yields CASSPGQGGLQAIAAGYTF.

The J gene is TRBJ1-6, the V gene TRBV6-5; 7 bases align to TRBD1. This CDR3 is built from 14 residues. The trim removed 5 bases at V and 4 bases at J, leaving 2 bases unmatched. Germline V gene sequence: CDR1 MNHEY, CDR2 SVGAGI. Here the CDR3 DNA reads TGTGCCAGCAGTGCGGGACAGTATAATTCACCCCTCCACTTT. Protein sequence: CASSAGQYNSPLHF.

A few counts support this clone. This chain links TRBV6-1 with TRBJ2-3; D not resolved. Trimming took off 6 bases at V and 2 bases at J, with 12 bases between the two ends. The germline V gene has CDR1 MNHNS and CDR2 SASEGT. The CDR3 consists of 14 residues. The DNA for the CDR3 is TGTGCCAGCAGCGCGGCTGACCTCACAGATACGCAGTATTTT. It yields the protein CASSAADLTDTQYF.

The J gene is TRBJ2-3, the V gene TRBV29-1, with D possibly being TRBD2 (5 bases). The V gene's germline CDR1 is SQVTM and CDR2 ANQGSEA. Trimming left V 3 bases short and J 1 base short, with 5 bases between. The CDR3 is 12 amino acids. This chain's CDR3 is CSVEEGTDTQYF. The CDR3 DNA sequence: TGCAGCGTTGAGGAGGGCACAGATACGCAGTATTTT.